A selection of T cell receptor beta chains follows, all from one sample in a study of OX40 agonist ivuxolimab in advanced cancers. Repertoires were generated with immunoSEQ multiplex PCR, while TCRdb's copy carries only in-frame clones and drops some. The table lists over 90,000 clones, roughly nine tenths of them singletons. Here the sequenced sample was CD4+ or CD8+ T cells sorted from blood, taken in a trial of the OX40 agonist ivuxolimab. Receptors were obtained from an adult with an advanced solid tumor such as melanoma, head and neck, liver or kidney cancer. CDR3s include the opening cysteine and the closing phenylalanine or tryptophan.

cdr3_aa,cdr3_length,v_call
CSVSPEVGGYTF,12,TRBV29-1
CASSFGGKNIQYF,13,TRBV5-1
CASSSRLAEQFF,12,TRBV19
CSVSTGRSYEQYF,13,TRBV29-1
CASSSGMTYEQYF,13,TRBV6-5
CASSLGNMETQYF,13,TRBV7-9
CASTQDRRVYEQYF,14,TRBV6-6
CASSLAGGSNEQFF,14,TRBV7-9
CASSRTSGPWDEQFF,15,TRBV6-5
CAISGDRGIYGYTF,14,TRBV10-3
CATGGAASYEQYF,13,TRBV6-1
CASTSWGQPQHF,12,TRBV6-1
CASIPMGQPNTEAFF,15,TRBV5-5
CASSVGGGEQYF,12,TRBV9
CASSGQFTDTQYF,13,TRBV5-1
CASSFRSRGTEAFF,14,TRBV11-2
CASSQDLNEKLFF,13,TRBV4-1
CASSFRDASYEQYF,14,TRBV7-2
CASSIRVGETQYF,13,TRBV19
CASRGVKAMANTGELFF,17,TRBV7-6
CASSEAYLDSDKLFF,15,TRBV6-1
CASSLGQGRFGLAAFF,16,TRBV5-6
CASSFGGSAEAFF,13,TRBV11-3
CASKLGLALTGELFF,15,TRBV6-5
CASSPPADAYEQYF,14,TRBV18
CASSFGQTSTEAFF,14,TRBV7-9
CASDERGQEMNTEAFF,16,TRBV11-3
CASSAGFLSNQPQHF,15,TRBV2
CASSIGGGGRGTISSEQYF,19,TRBV19
CASSPSSSYEQYF,13,TRBV18
CASSRGGGDQPQHF,14,TRBV7-9
CASSLANFNEQFF,13,TRBV5-4
CAIRRASYNSPLHF,14,TRBV6-5
CASSKRWGTSNTEAFF,16,TRBV7-2
CASRDRGSDRAEAFF,15,TRBV19
CASSVDRKNQPQHF,14,TRBV18
CASSVLPQGNYGYTF,15,TRBV6-1